This T cell receptor beta chain was sequenced for a study of response to subunit inactivated influenza vaccine (dated by TCRdb to between 2017 and 2018). Some background on the complete study: The study used deep quantitative T cell receptor repertoire profiling to track responses to a trivalent subunit inactivated influenza vaccine.

What the time point label conveys for this sample: 40 to 45 days after influenza vaccine administration. Library preparation used RT-PCR. Reads for this sample came from an Illumina HiSeq 2500. TCRdb took the public reads, trimmed them with fastp at Q25, ran MiXCR for clone calling and kept in-frame beta chains. Under each unique CDR3 protein, matching rows form one entry showing the most common genes and DNA. Across this sample there are approximately 500,000 distinct CDR3 sequences, with under 15% seen only once. The top ten clones comprise around 13% of the sample. Overall study outcomes, separate from this receptor: It was suggested by the authors that each seasonal influenza vaccination may recruit only a limited number of new T cells.

Looking up the germline V gene (reference sequence) yields CDR1 DFQATT and CDR2 SNEGSKA. V and J are truncated by 5 bases and 7 bases respectively, leaving an intervening sequence of 17 bases. Including cysteine and phenylalanine, the CDR3 has 13 amino acids. Of all the DNA, just the CDR3 is kept, 39 bases in frame from base 1. The table lists this clonotype with many counts. There is no known antigen for this receptor. No clone much larger than this one lies a single base away; base qualities are absent. The chain links TRBV20-1 with TRBJ1-2, with a weak D call of TRBD1 (5 bases match). The source is a man in his fifties or sixties who received an inactivated influenza vaccine. Donor details come from another sample of the same person, matched by shared clones. Sequencing used PBMCs from blood, obtained about 40 days after vaccination. Read as DNA, the sequence is TGCAGTGCTGCGACACAGGTGGGGGGTGGCTACACCTTC. This codes for CSAATQVGGGYTF.